These T cell receptor beta chains were read from a single sample in a study of blood T cell repertoires in COVID-19. Method: immunoSEQ multiplex PCR; TCRdb's copy keeps in-frame clones and lacks some. The table records some 93,000 clones, 86% of them present only once. The sequenced sample was peripheral blood. Receptors were obtained from a man aged 45-65 years with acute or convalescent COVID-19. Each CDR3 is given with its conserved first and last residue. Fields, in order: D gene, J gene, clone size, V gene, CDR3 DNA, CDR3 protein. D genes are given only for firm matches. Clone size is not always given. Where it is, it says once, few, many or a class for expanded clones.

-,TRBJ2-7,-,TRBV5-1,TGCGCCAGCAGCTTGTCTGGCGGGGTCAGCTACGAGCAGTACTTC,CASSLSGGVSYEQYF
-,TRBJ2-1,-,TRBV2,TGTGCCAGCAGTCAGCTCCCCCAGGATGAGCAGTTCTTC,CASSQLPQDEQFF
TRBD2,TRBJ2-1,-,TRBV9,TGTGCCAGCAGCCTTAGCGGGAGGGCCGGGGGGCAGTTCTTC,CASSLSGRAGGQFF
TRBD1,TRBJ1-2,-,TRBV6-5,TGTGCCAGCAGTTACGGGGACAGCTATGGCTACACCTTC,CASSYGDSYGYTF
-,TRBJ2-7,-,TRBV7-8,TGTGCCAGCAGACCTATTACTAGGTCCCTCTACGAGCAGTACTTC,CASRPITRSLYEQYF
TRBD2,TRBJ2-1,-,TRBV11-3,TGTGCCAGCAGCTTAGATGGGTATGGAAGCGGGAGCTCCTACAATGAGCAGTTCTTC,CASSLDGYGSGSSYNEQFF
-,TRBJ2-5,-,TRBV18,TGTGCCAGCTCACCCTTGGCAGCGAGATACCAAGAGACCCAGTACTTC,CASSPLAARYQETQYF
TRBD2,TRBJ2-4,-,TRBV11-3,TGTGCCAGCAGCTTAGAGTCGGGGGGAAAGTCGTCCAAAAACATTCAGTACTTC,CASSLESGGKSSKNIQYF
TRBD2,TRBJ2-1,-,TRBV29-1,TGCAGCGTTGAAGGGACTAGCGGGAGGTACAATGAGCAGTTCTTC,CSVEGTSGRYNEQFF
-,TRBJ2-5,-,TRBV21-1,TGTGCCAGCAGCAAGAACAAATGGCCCTGGGGCCACGACTCACCCAAGCAGGAGACCCAGTACTTC,CASSKNKWPWGHDSPKQETQYF
TRBD1,TRBJ1-1,-,TRBV5-5,TGTGCCAGCAGCTTGACCGTGGGACAGGGGAACACTGAAGCTTTCTTT,CASSLTVGQGNTEAFF
-,TRBJ2-7,once,TRBV29-1,TGCAGCGTTGAAGGTGATGGTGGCGTAGCGCGGTACGAGCAGTACTTC,CSVEGDGGVARYEQYF
-,TRBJ1-5,-,TRBV11-2,TGTGCCAGCAGCTTTGGTCCGGGAGGCAATCAGCCCCAGCATTTT,CASSFGPGGNQPQHF
TRBD1,TRBJ1-1,-,TRBV7-9,TGTGCCAGCAGCTCAATCGGGACAGGGGTGGGGAACACTGAAGCTTTCTTT,CASSSIGTGVGNTEAFF
TRBD1,TRBJ1-5,once,TRBV11-2,TGTGCCAGCAGCTCGGACAGGGGCAATCAGCCCCAGCATTTT,CASSSDRGNQPQHF
TRBD2,TRBJ2-3,-,TRBV18,TGTGCCAGCTCACAGACCCGGGAGGGCCGAGATACGCAGTATTTT,CASSQTREGRDTQYF
TRBD1,TRBJ1-1,-,TRBV3-1/TRBV3-2,TGTGCCAGCAGCCAAACCGACAGGGGAAGGGGTGAAGCTTTCTTT,CASSQTDRGRGEAFF
-,TRBJ2-5,-,TRBV4-2,TGTGCCAGCAGCCAAGAGCCGGGGTACCAAGAGACCCAGTACTTC,CASSQEPGYQETQYF
TRBD1,TRBJ1-1,-,TRBV3-1/TRBV3-2,TGTGCCAGCAGGCGACAGGGGGTGGGTGAAGCTTTCTTT,CASRRQGVGEAFF
-,TRBJ1-2,-,TRBV24-1,TGTGCCCCCCTCCCGACGACAGGAACTCATGGCTACACCTTC,CAPLPTTGTHGYTF
-,TRBJ1-5,-,TRBV6-1,TGTGCCAGCAGTGAATACACAGTTAGCAATCAGCCCCAGCATTTT,CASSEYTVSNQPQHF
-,TRBJ2-6,once,TRBV4-1,TGCGCCAGCAGCCAAGGGCCCCGGACACGCTCTGGGGCCAACGTCCTGACTTTC,CASSQGPRTRSGANVLTF
TRBD1,TRBJ1-1,-,TRBV7-8,TGTGCCAGCAGCCAGATTATCCCGGGACAGGGGGTCAGCACTGAAGCTTTCTTT,CASSQIIPGQGVSTEAFF
TRBD2,TRBJ2-1,-,TRBV12-5,TGTGCTAGTGGTTTGGGGACTAGCGGGAGCTACAATGAGCAGTTCTTC,CASGLGTSGSYNEQFF
-,TRBJ2-2,-,TRBV5-1,TGCGCCAGCAGCTTGGGACAAGAAAACACCGGGGAGCTGTTTTTT,CASSLGQENTGELFF
TRBD1,TRBJ1-1,-,TRBV18,TGTGCCAGCTCACCAACCGGGACAGGGATTAGGGTGACTGAAGCTTTTTTT,CASSPTGTGIRVTEAFF
-,TRBJ2-7,once,TRBV5-1,TGCGCCAGCAGAGAAACCGGGTCCTCCCAGGGGGAGCAGTACTTC,CASRETGSSQGEQYF
-,TRBJ1-3,-,TRBV4-1,TGCGCCAGCAGCCAAGCAGGCCAGGGAGGTGGAAACACCATATATTTT,CASSQAGQGGGNTIYF
-,TRBJ1-5,-,TRBV30,TGTGCCTGGAGTCAGGACAGCCATAGCAATCAGCCCCAGCATTTT,CAWSQDSHSNQPQHF
-,TRBJ1-1,-,TRBV19,TGTGCCAGTAGTATCCGGGTATGGGACACTGAAGCTTTCTTT,CASSIRVWDTEAFF
-,TRBJ1-6,few,TRBV27,TGTGCCAGCAGTACGTGGGCTTCACCCCTCCACTTT,CASSTWASPLHF
-,TRBJ1-2,-,TRBV5-6,TGTGCCAGCAGCTTGTACGGGTACTATGGCTACACCTTC,CASSLYGYYGYTF
TRBD1,TRBJ1-2,-,TRBV20-1,TGCAGTGTAGGCAGGGGGCATGGCTACACCTTC,CSVGRGHGYTF
-,TRBJ1-2,once,TRBV19,TGTGCCAGTAGTATAGATCAAAGGCAGCGGTATGGCTACACCTTC,CASSIDQRQRYGYTF
TRBD1,TRBJ2-5,-,TRBV4-1,TGCGCCAGCAGCGCGGGACAGGGCCAAGAGACCCAGTACTTC,CASSAGQGQETQYF